Listed below are T cell receptor beta chains from one sample, sequenced in a study of blood T cell repertoires in COVID-19. Assay used: immunoSEQ multiplex PCR; TCRdb lists only in-frame clones, some missing. Seen here are about 140,000 clones, approximately 85% observed once, and the top ten hold 2.5% to 3%. The sequenced material came from peripheral blood. The receptors were gathered from a man between 45 and 60 years old with acute or convalescent COVID-19. CDR3s include the opening cysteine and the closing phenylalanine or tryptophan. A D gene is named only where the DNA matches it firmly. Part of the rows lack a size; the others show once, few, many or a class for expanded clones.

clone_size,d_call,j_call,cdr3_length,v_call,cdr3_nt,cdr3_aa
.,.,TRBJ1-2,14,TRBV5-8,TGTGCCAGCAGCCTCGAGAGCGCCCGATATGGCTACACCTTC,CASSLESARYGYTF
once,.,TRBJ2-5,15,TRBV24-1,TGTGCCACCAGTGAGCCGACAGAGTTACAAGAGACCCAGTACTTC,CATSEPTELQETQYF
.,TRBD1,TRBJ2-1,16,TRBV6-6,TGTGCCAGCAGTTCCCCAACTTGGACAGGAATCAATGAGCAGTTCTTC,CASSSPTWTGINEQFF
few,.,TRBJ1-6,12,TRBV12-3/TRBV12-4,TGTGCCAGCAGTTTCGGGACATCGCCCCTCCACTTT,CASSFGTSPLHF
.,TRBD2,TRBJ2-7,16,TRBV11-3,TGTGCCAGCAGCTTAGAGGGGAGCGGGAGTAGGTACGAGCAGTACTTC,CASSLEGSGSRYEQYF
.,.,TRBJ2-7,15,TRBV6-5,TGTGCCAGCAGTTACTCGACTAAGGGTTCCCACGAGCAGTACTTC,CASSYSTKGSHEQYF
.,.,TRBJ1-4,15,TRBV19,TGTGCCAGTAGTACCCGGGGTTTAGGAAATGAAAAACTGTTTTTT,CASSTRGLGNEKLFF
.,TRBD1,TRBJ1-3,15,TRBV18,TGTGCCAGCTCGTACGACAGGGGCTCTGGAAACACCATATATTTT,CASSYDRGSGNTIYF
.,.,TRBJ2-5,16,TRBV6-2/TRBV6-3,TGTGCCAGCAGTTACGGCCTGAATTCGTACCAAGAGACCCAGTACTTC,CASSYGLNSYQETQYF
.,.,TRBJ2-7,12,TRBV28,TGTGCCAGCAGCTCTGTGGGGCCCGAGCAGTACTTC,CASSSVGPEQYF
few,.,TRBJ1-5,13,TRBV2,TGTGCCAGCAGTACAGGGTACAATCAGCCCCAGCATTTT,CASSTGYNQPQHF
few,TRBD2,TRBJ2-2,16,TRBV10-3,TGTGCCATCAGTGAAAGACTAGCGGGAGGGCCCGGGGAGCTGTTTTTT,CAISERLAGGPGELFF
.,TRBD1,TRBJ1-3,15,TRBV5-8,TGTGCCAGCAGCTTGGCTTGGACAGGCGGAAACACCATATATTTT,CASSLAWTGGNTIYF
.,.,TRBJ1-4,11,TRBV20-1,TGCAGTGCTAGGGAGGATGAAAAACTGTTTTTT,CSAREDEKLFF
.,TRBD2,TRBJ2-1,11,TRBV20-1,TGCAGTGCTAGCACTAGCGCGGTGCAGTTCTTC,CSASTSAVQFF
.,TRBD1,TRBJ2-5,15,TRBV11-2,TGTGCCAGCAGCTTAGAAAGACAGGGGGCGGTGACCCAGTACTTC,CASSLERQGAVTQYF
.,TRBD2,TRBJ2-3,18,TRBV3-1/TRBV3-2,TGTGCCAGCAGCCATCGGACTAGCGGGGGGGACACCACAGATACGCAGTATTTT,CASSHRTSGGDTTDTQYF
.,TRBD1,TRBJ1-6,14,TRBV7-2,TGTGCCAGCAGCCGGGAGGGGGCCTATTCACCCCTCCACTTT,CASSREGAYSPLHF
.,.,TRBJ1-2,13,TRBV12-3/TRBV12-4,TGTGCCAGCAGTTTGCGAGATAACTATGGCTACACCTTC,CASSLRDNYGYTF
.,TRBD1,TRBJ2-5,14,TRBV5-1,TGCGCCAGCAGCTTCGGGACAGTTAAAGAGACCCAGTACTTC,CASSFGTVKETQYF
.,TRBD1,TRBJ2-7,12,TRBV30,TGTGCCTGGAGTGTACAGGGGTACGAGCAGTACTTC,CAWSVQGYEQYF
.,.,TRBJ2-7,12,TRBV5-6,TGTGCCAGCAGCTTGGGCGTATACGAGCAGTACTTC,CASSLGVYEQYF
.,TRBD1,TRBJ2-7,15,TRBV11-1,TGTGCCAGCAGCCCGAGACAGGGCCCTCCCTACGAGCAGTACTTC,CASSPRQGPPYEQYF
few,.,TRBJ1-1,17,TRBV5-5,TGTGCCAGCAGCTTGGTGCTTTCGGCGGGCCTAAACACTGAAGCTTTCTTT,CASSLVLSAGLNTEAFF
.,TRBD2,TRBJ2-1,15,TRBV27,TGTGCCAGCGGCCAGGCGGCTAGCGGGAAGGTGGGGTGGTTCTTC,CASGQAASGKVGWFF
.,TRBD1,TRBJ2-1,15,TRBV7-9,TGTGCCAGCAGCCCGGACAGGGGGTTTTTGTATGAGCAGTTCTTC,CASSPDRGFLYEQFF
.,TRBD2,TRBJ2-5,14,TRBV5-1,TGCGCCAGCAGCTTGGGACTAGCGTCGGAGACCCAGTACTTC,CASSLGLASETQYF
few,TRBD1,TRBJ1-1,15,TRBV12-5,TGTGCTAGTGGTCCGGTTGAGGGGGCAAGCACTGAAGCTTTCTTT,CASGPVEGASTEAFF
.,TRBD1,TRBJ1-2,13,TRBV27,TGTGCCAGCAGTCCAGGGGGAAACTATGGCTACACCTTC,CASSPGGNYGYTF
few,.,TRBJ2-7,13,TRBV29-1,TGCAGCGTTGAAGAGACCCGGGGGTCCGAGCAGTACTTC,CSVEETRGSEQYF
.,TRBD2,TRBJ2-2,14,TRBV3-1/TRBV3-2,TGTGCCAGCAGCCAAGTAGGGGAGGGCGGGGAGCTGTTTTTT,CASSQVGEGGELFF
.,.,TRBJ1-2,12,TRBV10-2,TGCGCCAGCAGTGATACTAACTATGGCTACACCTTC,CASSDTNYGYTF
.,TRBD1,TRBJ1-1,14,TRBV7-3,TGTGCCAGCAGCTCGGGACAGTCGAACACTGAAGCTTTCTTT,CASSSGQSNTEAFF
.,.,TRBJ2-6,15,TRBV7-9,TGTGCCAGCAGCTTAGGAGGGCTGGGGGCCAACGTCCTGACTTTC,CASSLGGLGANVLTF
.,.,TRBJ2-7,12,TRBV4-2,TGTGCCTCCCGGGACACTCGCGAGGAGCAGTACTTC,CASRDTREEQYF